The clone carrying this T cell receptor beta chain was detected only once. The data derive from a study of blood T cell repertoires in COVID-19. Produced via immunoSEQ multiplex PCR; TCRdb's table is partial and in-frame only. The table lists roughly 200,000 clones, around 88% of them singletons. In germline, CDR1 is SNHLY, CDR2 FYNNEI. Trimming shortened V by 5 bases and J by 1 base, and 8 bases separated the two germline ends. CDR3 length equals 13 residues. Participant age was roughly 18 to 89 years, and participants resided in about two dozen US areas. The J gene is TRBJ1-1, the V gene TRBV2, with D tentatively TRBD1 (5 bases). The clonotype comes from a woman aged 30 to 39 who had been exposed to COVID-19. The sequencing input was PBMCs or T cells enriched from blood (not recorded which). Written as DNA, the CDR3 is TGTGCCAGCAGTCGACAGAGGAACACTGAAGCTTTCTTT. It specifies CASSRQRNTEAFF.